Presented here are 27 T cell receptor beta chains from one specimen sequenced in a study of shared clonotypes between healthy human individuals. Measured with immunoSEQ multiplex PCR; TCRdb has only the in-frame clones, and not every one. This table has hundreds of thousands of clones, 75% to 85% appearing once. Sequencing was performed on PBMCs. The origin of the receptors is a woman in her thirties or forties in good health. Some clones in this sample may be carry-over from other donors' samples.

The gene calls are TRBV15 and TRBJ2-7; TRBD2 matches at 7 bases. CDR3 length: 17 amino acids. The germline V gene encodes CDR1 LNHNV and CDR2 YYDKDF (reference sequence). Trimming took 2 bases from V and 0 from J; bases not matched to a gene: 10. The CDR3 DNA sequence: TGTGCCACCAGCAGACCCGGTGGGAGGGAGAGCTCCTACGAGCAGTACTTC. This sequence encodes CATSRPGGRESSYEQYF.

The rearrangement links TRBV5-4 to TRBJ1-2, with D perhaps TRBD1 (5 bases). V was trimmed by 2 bases and J by 6 bases, leaving 11 bases between them. This CDR3 has 13 residues. Germline V gives CDR1 SGHNT, CDR2 YYREEE (reference sequence). The CDR3 DNA sequence: TGTGCCAGCAGCTTAGGGGATTCAGATGGCTACACCTTC. This gives the protein CASSLGDSDGYTF. Variable domain in full (rest from reference TRBV5-4 and TRBJ1-2): ETGVTQSPTHLIKTRGQQVTLRCSSQSGHNTVSWYQQALGQGPQFIFQYYREEENGRGNFPPRFSGLQFPNYSSELNVNALELDDSALYLCASSLGDSDGYTFGSGTRLTVV.

V usage is TRBV5-4 and J usage is TRBJ1-2, with 7 bases matching TRBD1. The germline V gene encodes CDR1 SGHNT and CDR2 YYREEE (reference sequence). The CDR3 covers 15 residues. The trim removed 5 bases at V and 0 bases at J, leaving 7 bases unmatched. The CDR3 DNA follows: TGTGCCAGCAGTCGCGGGACAGCAGCTAACTATGGCTACACCTTC. Its protein product is CASSRGTAANYGYTF.

This sequence joins TRBV11-2 and TRBJ2-7; 9 positions agree with TRBD2. Trimming at V came to 2 bases and at J to 4 bases, leaving 6 bases not matched to a gene. Per germline, CDR1 SGHAT and CDR2 FQNNGV. The CDR3 is 15 residues long. The CDR3 DNA follows: TGTGCCAGCAGCTTATTTGGTAGCGGGAGTTACGAGCAGTACTTC. Its translation: CASSLFGSGSYEQYF.

This clone appeared a few times. The chain couples TRBV7-2 to TRBJ2-1, with TRBD2 identical over 7 bases. CDR1 and CDR2 from the germline V gene are SGHTA and FQGNSA. The CDR3 has 15 amino acids. With V trimmed by 4 bases and J by 10 bases, 13 bases remained unmatched. CDR3 bases: TGTGCCAGCAGCTCTCCCAGGAGACTAGCCGGCGAGCAGTTCTTC. Residues: CASSSPRRLAGEQFF. Full variable domain (rest looked up from reference TRBV7-2 and TRBJ2-1): GAGVSQSPSNKVTEKGKDVELRCDPISGHTALYWYRQSLGQGLEFLIYFQGNSAPDKSGLPSDRFSAERTGGSVSTLTIQRTQQEDSAVYLCASSSPRRLAGEQFFGPGTRLTVL.

This clone appeared a few times. The V call is TRBV19, the J call TRBJ1-5; D uncertain. Germline assignment: CDR1 LNHDA and CDR2 SQIVND (reference sequence). This CDR3 comprises 15 residues. Trimming stripped 6 bases from V and 0 bases from J, with 12 bases between. In nucleotides, the CDR3 is TGTGCCAGTAGAGGTCAGGTGAATAGCAATCAGCCCCAGCATTTT. Its protein product is CASRGQVNSNQPQHF.

In this sample, this clone turned up once. The chain joins TRBV5-1 to TRBJ1-5; the D is unclear. This CDR3 contains 14 residues. V was shortened by 0 bases and J by 5 bases, with 9 bases between the two germline ends. CDR1 and CDR2 (germline): SGHRS, YFSETQ. CDR3 region: CASSLGDRDQPQHF. In nucleotides, the CDR3 is TGCGCCAGCAGCTTGGGTGACCGCGATCAGCCCCAGCATTTT.

V usage is TRBV6-5 and J usage is TRBJ2-1; no clear D gene. Germline V gene sequence: CDR1 MNHEY, CDR2 SVGAGI. The CDR3 covers 13 residues. Trimming left V 6 bases short and J 0 bases short, with 6 bases between. The DNA for the CDR3 is TGTGCCAGCAGCATGGGCTCCTACAATGAGCAGTTCTTC. Translation: CASSMGSYNEQFF.

The chain couples TRBV19 to TRBJ1-1; 9 bases agree with TRBD1. CDR1 is LNHDA and CDR2 is SQIVND in the germline V gene (reference sequence). The CDR3 has 15 residues. V lost 8 bases, J lost 7 bases, and 14 bases stayed unmatched. In nucleotides, the CDR3 is TGTGCCAGTTACTCACCGGGACAGGGTTATTTTGAAGCTTTCTTT. Protein: CASYSPGQGYFEAFF.

A word on this clone: This could be a read error, since a much larger clone is one nucleotide away. This chain links TRBV18 with TRBJ1-1; 7 bases match TRBD1. CDR1 and CDR2 from the germline V gene are KGHSH and LQKENI. CDR3 length equals 15 residues. Trimming took 3 bases from V and 3 from J; bases not matched to a gene: 7. CDR3 DNA: TGTGCCAGCTCACCCGGGACAGAACTCGACACTGAAGCTTTCTTT. This sequence encodes CASSPGTELDTEAFF.

V and J are TRBV28 and TRBJ2-3; 13 positions match TRBD2. There are 16 residues in the CDR3. The germline V gene encodes CDR1 MDHEN and CDR2 SYDVKM. J was trimmed by 8 bases and V by 5 bases; bases with no gene match: 10. The CDR3 loop is CASSRPGLAGLGTQYF. The CDR3 region has the DNA TGTGCCAGCAGTCGTCCGGGACTAGCGGGATTGGGTACGCAGTATTTT.

The V and J genes are TRBV12-5 and TRBJ2-2; 9 bases are shared with TRBD2. Losses at the gene ends were 5 bases for V and 4 bases for J; bases not matched to a gene: 8. The CDR3 contains 16 residues. Germline V lookup: CDR1 LGHNT, CDR2 FRNRAP. The CDR3: CASGLAGWWGTGELFF. DNA for the CDR3: TGTGCTAGTGGTCTAGCGGGGTGGTGGGGCACCGGGGAGCTGTTTTTT.

The gene calls are TRBV7-8 and TRBJ1-5; the D gene is possibly TRBD1 (6 bases). The CDR3 is 16 amino acids. V was pared by 2 bases and J by 1 base, with 12 bases between. Germline V lookup: CDR1 SGHVS, CDR2 FQNEAQ. The chain's CDR3 is CASSLQGRGSNQPQHF. As DNA, the CDR3 is TGTGCCAGCAGCTTACAGGGGAGAGGGAGCAATCAGCCCCAGCATTTT.

Concerning this clone itself: The junction departs from germline at one end; a sequencing error may be responsible. The gene calls are TRBV20-1 and TRBJ1-2; D unresolved. CDR3 length equals 10 residues. Germline CDR1 is DFQATT and CDR2 is SNEGSKA (reference sequence). CDR3 bases: TGCAGTGCTCTGACACGAACGCGGCTCTTC. It translates to CSALTRTRLF.

With respect to this clone: A far larger clone is a single base away, which makes a read error likely. The chain joins TRBV7-2 to TRBJ2-2; perhaps TRBD2 as D (6 bases). Germline assignment: CDR1 SGHTA and CDR2 FQGNSA. This CDR3 contains 15 residues. The CDR3 protein is CASSPRVGGAGGLFF. DNA for the CDR3: TGTGCCAGCAGCCCCAGGGTGGGCGGCGCCGGGGGGCTGTTTTTT.

This clone came up once. The chain joins TRBV28 to TRBJ2-7; TRBD2 matches at 8 bases. This CDR3 contains 13 residues. From germline, CDR1 is MDHEN and CDR2 SYDVKM. The junction had 6 bases not matched to a gene; V was cut back by 8 bases and J by 3 bases. CDR3 DNA: TGTGCCAGCGGCCGGGGGGGGGTCTACGAGCAGTACTTC. Encoded protein: CASGRGGVYEQYF.

The rearrangement uses TRBV20-1 and TRBJ2-7; D remains ambiguous. Between the trimmed V and J ends, which lost 6 bases and 4 bases, there was a span of 10 bases. The V gene's germline CDR1 is DFQATT and CDR2 SNEGSKA (reference sequence). The CDR3 has 11 amino acids. CDR3: CSAQTPYEQYF. CDR3 coding DNA: TGCAGTGCCCAAACCCCTTACGAGCAGTACTTC.

The chain combines TRBV7-2 with TRBJ2-1, with TRBD1 matching 8 bases. Losses at the gene ends were 8 bases for V and 4 bases for J; bases not matched to a gene: 10. The CDR3 contains 15 residues. Germline assignment: CDR1 SGHTA and CDR2 FQGNSA. Here the CDR3 DNA reads TGTGCCAGCCGAATTAAGACAGGGGCGTACAATGAGCAGTTCTTC. Encoded protein: CASRIKTGAYNEQFF. The full variable domain, completed using reference TRBV7-2 and TRBJ2-1, is GAGVSQSPSNKVTEKGKDVELRCDPISGHTALYWYRQSLGQGLEFLIYFQGNSAPDKSGLPSDRFSAERTGGSVSTLTIQRTQQEDSAVYLCASRIKTGAYNEQFFGPGTRLTVL.

This clone was found once. The chain combines TRBV9 with TRBJ2-2; D perhaps matches TRBD1 (5 bases). Germline CDR1 SGDLS, CDR2 YYNGEE. The CDR3 runs to 16 residues. Trimming stripped 0 bases from V and 5 bases from J, with 14 bases between. The CDR3 protein is CASSVDGAVETGELFF. In DNA, the CDR3 is TGTGCCAGCAGCGTAGATGGGGCAGTGGAGACCGGGGAGCTGTTTTTT.

V and J are TRBV29-1 and TRBJ2-1, with TRBD2 matching over 12 bases. The CDR3 is 14 residues long. The junction had 4 bases not matched to a gene; V was cut back by 3 bases and J by 7 bases. Germline assignment: CDR1 SQVTM and CDR2 ANQGSEA. As DNA, the CDR3 is TGCAGCGTTGAGCGACTAGCGGGAGTAAATGAGCAGTTCTTC. Protein: CSVERLAGVNEQFF.

The genes are TRBV19 and TRBJ2-5; D may be TRBD1 (6 bases). V dropped 6 bases and J dropped 5 bases, with 7 bases sitting between them. The CDR3 spans 11 residues. Germline V CDR1 and CDR2: LNHDA, SQIVND (reference sequence). The CDR3 region has the DNA TGTGCCAGTAGGAGGGGGGAGACCCAGTACTTC. Its translation: CASRRGETQYF. The whole variable domain, filled in from reference TRBV19 and TRBJ2-5, reads DGGITQSPKYLFRKEGQNVTLSCEQNLNHDAMYWYRQDPGQGLRLIYYSQIVNDFQKGDIAEGYSVSREKKESFPLTVTSAQKNPTAFYLCASRRGETQYFGPGTRLLVL.

J is TRBJ2-2 and V is TRBV4-2; a weak D match, TRBD1 (7 bases). Germline V gives CDR1 LGHNA, CDR2 YNFKEQ. The V gene lost 0 bases and the J gene lost 4 bases, with 15 bases spanning the gap. The CDR3 is 17 amino acids. The DNA for the CDR3 is TGTGCCAGCAGCCAAGATAACGGAGGGGGCGGCACCGGGGAGCTGTTTTTT. It translates to CASSQDNGGGGTGELFF.

This sequence joins TRBV5-5 and TRBJ1-5; D is undetermined. Germline V gives CDR1 SGHKS, CDR2 YYEKEE (reference sequence). Trimming cost V 1 base and J 0 bases, with 8 bases left between them. The CDR3 has 15 residues. The CDR3 is CASSLWQHSNQPQHF. The CDR3 nucleotides are TGTGCCAGCAGCTTGTGGCAGCATAGCAATCAGCCCCAGCATTTT.

Details on this clone: Additional DNA sequences in this sample encode the identical CDR3. The rearrangement joins TRBV5-6 to TRBJ1-2; D might be TRBD1 (5 bases). Trimming shortened V by 2 bases and J by 4 bases, and 9 bases separated the two germline ends. Germline V CDR1 and CDR2: SGHDT, YYEEEE. The CDR3 sequence is 13 residues long. CDR3 protein: CASSLRGAYGYTF. The CDR3 nucleotides are TGTGCCAGCAGCTTAAGGGGTGCCTATGGCTACACCTTC.

The table lists this clone with a count of one. This sequence joins TRBV19 and TRBJ2-1, with 14 bases matching TRBD2. Germline V gene lookup returns CDR1 LNHDA and CDR2 SQIVND (reference sequence). Trimming cost V 5 bases and J 9 bases; bases outside gene matches: 3. The CDR3 runs 14 residues. For the CDR3, the DNA is TGTGCCAGTAGTCTGGGACTAGCGGGAGTTGAGCAGTTCTTC. Its translation: CASSLGLAGVEQFF.

The gene calls are TRBV19 and TRBJ1-1, with unresolved D. Trimming took 1 base from V and 1 from J, leaving 13 bases between them. The V gene's germline CDR1 is LNHDA and CDR2 SQIVND (reference sequence). The CDR3 runs to 16 residues. The CDR3 spells CASSIAAGRKNTEAFF. CDR3 bases: TGTGCCAGTAGTATAGCCGCGGGCAGAAAGAACACTGAAGCTTTCTTT.

The V gene is TRBV7-9, the J gene TRBJ1-3; TRBD1 matches 7 bases. Germline loops: CDR1 SEHNR, CDR2 FQNEAQ (reference sequence). J gave up 0 bases and V 11 bases, and 7 bases lay outside the gene matches. The CDR3 consists of 14 residues. The CDR3 sequence is CAVRGVPSGNTIYF. The CDR3 nucleotides are TGTGCCGTCAGGGGGGTTCCCTCTGGAAACACCATATATTTT.